The 6 T cell receptor beta chains below were found in one sample sequenced in a study of T cell repertoires in cytomegalovirus infection. These receptors' targets are unknown. From the reads, TCRdb called clonotypes with MiXCR, one entry per CDR3 protein. The profile shows roughly 700,000 distinct CDR3 sequences, roughly 33% of them singletons. The sequences come from cultured PBMCs, collected from culture after CMV antigen stimulation. These receptors were obtained from a human donor in good health (CMV status not recorded). Some clones in this sample may be carry-over from other donors' samples.

The CDR3 DNA reads TGTGCCAGCAGTTTGGGGTGGACAGGAGAGAACACTGAAGCTTTCTTT. This gives the protein CASSLGWTGENTEAFF. The V call is TRBV12-3 or TRBV12-4, the J call TRBJ1-1; 7 nucleotides agree with TRBD1. The CDR3 loop spans 16 amino acids. With 3 bases clipped from V and 1 base from J, the junction kept 8 bases outside the gene matches.

This clonotype was counted between two and nine times. V usage is TRBV7-2 and J usage is TRBJ2-7; 9 bases map to TRBD1. Germline CDR1 SGHTA, CDR2 FQGNSA. After removal of 0 bases from V and 5 bases from J, the junction contained 5 bases not matched to a gene. This CDR3 is built from 15 residues. CDR3 sequence reads: CASSLAPGQGHEQYF. DNA for the CDR3: TGTGCCAGCAGCTTAGCCCCGGGACAGGGCCACGAGCAGTACTTC.

This clonotype has ten or more counts. The rearrangement links TRBV7-2 to TRBJ1-3; 8 nucleotides align to TRBD1. Germline V gives CDR1 SGHTA, CDR2 FQGNSA. The CDR3 covers 14 residues. V trimming: 3 bases; J trimming: 8 bases; junction bases outside the gene matches: 6. The CDR3 sequence is CASSFLDRADTIYF. DNA of the CDR3: TGTGCCAGCAGCTTCCTGGACAGGGCGGACACCATATATTTT.

This clonotype has more than one count but fewer than ten. The chain has TRBV7-8 and TRBJ2-5; a weak D match, TRBD2 (5 bases). CDR3 length: 16 amino acids. V gave up 5 bases and J gave up 8 bases, with 24 bases separating them. CDR1 is SGHVS, CDR2 FQNEAQ, per germline. In DNA, the CDR3 is TGTGCCAGCAGCCACCGGGCTACTCCCTCGGGGAGAACCCAGTACTTC. Amino acids: CASSHRATPSGRTQYF.

The V gene is TRBV20-1, the J gene TRBJ1-2; 7 bases are shared with TRBD1. The germline V gene encodes CDR1 DFQATT and CDR2 SNEGSKA (reference sequence). CDR3 size: 13 residues. The trim removed 5 bases at V and 5 bases at J, leaving 8 bases unmatched. The CDR3 loop is CSADDRDDYGYTF. The DNA for the CDR3 is TGCAGTGCTGACGACAGGGATGATTATGGCTACACCTTC.

The table lists this clonotype with a few counts. V is TRBV28 and J is TRBJ1-5; unclear D gene. Germline loops: CDR1 MDHEN, CDR2 SYDVKM. Trimming stripped 2 bases from V and 2 bases from J, with 13 bases between. This CDR3 comprises 16 residues. The DNA for the CDR3 is TGTGCCAGCAGTTTAGTTACAAGAAGCGGCAATCAGCCCCAGCATTTT. Translated, it gives CASSLVTRSGNQPQHF.